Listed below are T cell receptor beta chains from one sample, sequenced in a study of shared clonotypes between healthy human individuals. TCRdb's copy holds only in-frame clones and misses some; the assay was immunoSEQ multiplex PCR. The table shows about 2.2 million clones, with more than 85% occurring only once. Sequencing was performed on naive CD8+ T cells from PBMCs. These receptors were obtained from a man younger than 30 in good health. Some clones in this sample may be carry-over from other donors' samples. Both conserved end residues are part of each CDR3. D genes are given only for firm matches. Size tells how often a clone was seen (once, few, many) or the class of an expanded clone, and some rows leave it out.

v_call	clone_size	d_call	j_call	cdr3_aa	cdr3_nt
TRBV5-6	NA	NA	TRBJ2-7	CASSRTHYEQYF	TGTGCCAGCAGCAGGACCCACTACGAGCAGTACTTC
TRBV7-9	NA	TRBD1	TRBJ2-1	CASSENRDRAYNEQFF	TGTGCCAGCAGCGAAAACCGGGACAGGGCGTACAATGAGCAGTTCTTC
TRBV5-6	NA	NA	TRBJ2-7	CASRHAGNGQYF	TGTGCCAGCAGGCACGCGGGGAACGGGCAGTACTTC
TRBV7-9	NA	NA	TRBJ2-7	CATNTGEGYRVEQYF	TGTGCCACCAATACGGGGGAAGGATATCGGGTCGAGCAGTACTTC
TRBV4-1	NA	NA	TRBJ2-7	CASSQVVSYEQYF	TGCGCCAGCAGCCAAGTTGTCTCCTACGAGCAGTACTTC
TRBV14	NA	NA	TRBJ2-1	CASSQETVEQFF	TGTGCCAGCAGCCAAGAGACGGTTGAGCAGTTCTTC
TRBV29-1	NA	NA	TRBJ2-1	CSVDVQNEQFF	TGCAGCGTTGACGTGCAGAATGAGCAGTTCTTC
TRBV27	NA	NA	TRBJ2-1	CATRTGLSSYNEQFF	TGTGCCACACGGACGGGACTCAGCTCCTACAATGAGCAGTTCTTC
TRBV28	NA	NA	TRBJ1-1	CASSLLGTLMNTEAFF	TGTGCCAGCAGTTTACTGGGGACACTAATGAACACTGAAGCTTTCTTT
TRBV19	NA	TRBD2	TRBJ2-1	CASTVPGGPTEQFF	TGTGCCAGTACCGTACCGGGGGGGCCGACTGAGCAGTTCTTC
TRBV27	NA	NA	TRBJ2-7	CASSLLSPRYEQYF	TGTGCCAGCAGTTTACTTAGTCCCCGCTACGAGCAGTACTTC
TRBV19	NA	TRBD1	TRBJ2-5	CASSPRTGLETQYF	TGTGCCAGTAGTCCGAGGACAGGCCTAGAGACCCAGTACTTC
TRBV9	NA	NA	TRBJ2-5	CASSVAGTRKETQYF	TGTGCCAGCAGCGTAGCGGGAACAAGGAAAGAGACCCAGTACTTC
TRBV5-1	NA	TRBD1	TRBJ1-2	CASSGTDRVAYGYTF	TGCGCCAGCAGCGGGACGGACAGGGTAGCCTATGGCTACACCTTC
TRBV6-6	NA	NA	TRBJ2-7	CASSYSDPSANYEQYF	TGTGCCAGCAGTTACTCGGACCCCTCGGCCAACTACGAGCAGTACTTC
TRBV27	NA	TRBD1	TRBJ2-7	CASSLRGPYEQYF	TGTGCCAGCAGTTTGAGGGGGCCGTACGAGCAGTACTTC
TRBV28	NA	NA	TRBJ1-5	CASSLGVSGNQPQHF	TGTGCCAGCAGTTTAGGAGTCAGTGGCAATCAGCCCCAGCATTTT
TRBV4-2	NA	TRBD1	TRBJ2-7	CASSQDPGQGRYEQYF	TGTGCCAGCAGCCAAGATCCCGGACAGGGGAGGTACGAGCAGTACTTC
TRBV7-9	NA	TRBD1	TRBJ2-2	CASSLVLLGTGNTGELFF	TGTGCCAGCAGCTTAGTCCTCCTTGGGACAGGGAACACCGGGGAGCTGTTTTTT
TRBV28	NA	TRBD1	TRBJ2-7	CASRETGQIYEQYF	TGTGCCAGCAGGGAAACGGGACAGATCTACGAGCAGTACTTC
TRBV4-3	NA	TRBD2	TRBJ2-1	CASSQEYPSGRDEQFF	TGCGCCAGCAGCCAAGAATACCCTAGCGGGAGGGATGAGCAGTTCTTC
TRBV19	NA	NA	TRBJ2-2	CASIWSSSGNTGELFF	TGTGCCAGTATTTGGAGCTCCTCCGGGAACACCGGGGAGCTGTTTTTT
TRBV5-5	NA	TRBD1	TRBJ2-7	CASSFFTTGVQYYEQYF	TGTGCCAGCAGCTTTTTCACCACAGGGGTCCAATACTACGAGCAGTACTTC
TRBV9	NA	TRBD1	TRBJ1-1	CASSVPQGANTEAFF	TGTGCCAGCAGCGTACCACAGGGGGCGAACACTGAAGCTTTCTTT
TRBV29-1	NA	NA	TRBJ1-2	CSVQNRIQGIYGYTF	TGCAGCGTACAAAATCGCATCCAGGGCATTTATGGCTACACCTTC
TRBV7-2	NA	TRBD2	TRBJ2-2	CASSLGLAVDTGELFF	TGTGCCAGCAGCTTGGGACTAGCGGTAGACACCGGGGAGCTGTTTTTT
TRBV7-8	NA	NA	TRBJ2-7	CASSHSGRFYEQYF	TGTGCCAGCAGCCATTCGGGCAGGTTCTACGAGCAGTACTTC
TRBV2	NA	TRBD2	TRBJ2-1	CASQGLAGYNGNEQFF	TGTGCCAGCCAGGGACTAGCGGGATATAATGGCAATGAGCAGTTCTTC
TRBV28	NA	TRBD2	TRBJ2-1	CASSLEREMVTEQFF	TGTGCCAGCAGTTTGGAGCGGGAGATGGTCACTGAGCAGTTCTTC
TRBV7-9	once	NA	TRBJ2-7	CATIRSRGAGYEQYF	TGTGCCACCATCAGGTCGAGGGGCGCTGGGTACGAGCAGTACTTC
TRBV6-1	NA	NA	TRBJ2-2	CASSDLGFGELFF	TGTGCCAGCAGTGATTTGGGGTTCGGGGAGCTGTTTTTT
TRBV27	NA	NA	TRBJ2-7	CASSLLGVRSSYEQYF	TGTGCCAGCAGTTTACTTGGTGTGAGGAGCTCCTACGAGCAGTACTTC
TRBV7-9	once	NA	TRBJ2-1	CASSRPARSPEQFF	TGTGCCAGCAGCCGTCCCGCACGGTCCCCTGAGCAGTTCTTC
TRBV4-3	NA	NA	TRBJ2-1	CASSPLTGLHEQFF	TGCGCCAGCAGCCCCCTCACGGGGCTCCATGAGCAGTTCTTC
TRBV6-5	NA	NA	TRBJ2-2	CASSPAGAGELFF	TGTGCCAGCAGTCCCGCCGGGGCCGGGGAGCTGTTTTTT
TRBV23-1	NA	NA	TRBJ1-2	CASSQGVLDYGYTF	TGCGCCAGCAGTCAGGGGGTTTTGGACTATGGCTACACCTTC
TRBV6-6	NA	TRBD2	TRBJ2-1	CASSYSKPSGYNEQFF	TGTGCCAGCAGTTACTCGAAGCCTAGCGGATACAATGAGCAGTTCTTC
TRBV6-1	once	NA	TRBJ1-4	CASSTGQSNEKLFF	TGTGCCAGCAGTACAGGACAGAGTAATGAAAAACTGTTTTTT
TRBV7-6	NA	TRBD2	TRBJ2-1	CASSQGGLSEQFF	TGTGCCAGCAGCCAGGGAGGGTTGAGTGAGCAGTTCTTC
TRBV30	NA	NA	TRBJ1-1	CAYVFRMNTEAFF	TGTGCCTACGTCTTTCGCATGAACACTGAAGCTTTCTTT
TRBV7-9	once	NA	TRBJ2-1	CASSSPMAYNEQFF	TGTGCCAGCAGCTCCCCGATGGCGTACAATGAGCAGTTCTTC
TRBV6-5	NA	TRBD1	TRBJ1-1	CASRTQGLAEAFF	TGTGCCAGCAGGACACAGGGGTTAGCTGAAGCTTTCTTT